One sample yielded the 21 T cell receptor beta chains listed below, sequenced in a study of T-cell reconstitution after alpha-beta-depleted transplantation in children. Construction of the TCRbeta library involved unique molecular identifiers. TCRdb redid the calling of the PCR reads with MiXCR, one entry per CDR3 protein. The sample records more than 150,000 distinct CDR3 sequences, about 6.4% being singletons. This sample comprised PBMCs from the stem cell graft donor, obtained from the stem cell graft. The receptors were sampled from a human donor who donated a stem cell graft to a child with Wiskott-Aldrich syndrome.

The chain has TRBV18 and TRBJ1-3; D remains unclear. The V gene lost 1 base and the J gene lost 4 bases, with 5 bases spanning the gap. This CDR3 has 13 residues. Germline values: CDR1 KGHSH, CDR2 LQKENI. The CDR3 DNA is TGTGCCAGCTCACCACAGACGGGAAACACCATATATTTT. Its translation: CASSPQTGNTIYF. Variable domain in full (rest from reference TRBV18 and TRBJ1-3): NAGVMQNPRHLVRRRGQEARLRCSPMKGHSHVYWYRQLPEEGLKFMVYLQKENIIDESGMPKERFSAEFPKEGPSILRIQQVVRGDSAAYFCASSPQTGNTIYFGEGSWLTVV.

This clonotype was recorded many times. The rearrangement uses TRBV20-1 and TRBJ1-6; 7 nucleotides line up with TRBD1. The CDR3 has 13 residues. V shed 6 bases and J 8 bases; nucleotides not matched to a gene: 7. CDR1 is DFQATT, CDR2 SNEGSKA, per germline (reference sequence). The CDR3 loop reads CSATDRADSPLHF. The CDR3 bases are TGCAGTGCAACCGACAGGGCTGATTCACCCCTCCACTTT.

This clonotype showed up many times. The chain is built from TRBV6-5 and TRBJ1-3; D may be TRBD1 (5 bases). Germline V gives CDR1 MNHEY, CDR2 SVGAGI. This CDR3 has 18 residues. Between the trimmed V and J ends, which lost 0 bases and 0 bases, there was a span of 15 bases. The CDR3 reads CASSYSSRGRSSGNTIYF. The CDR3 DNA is TGTGCCAGCAGTTACTCGAGTAGGGGCCGAAGCTCTGGAAACACCATATATTTT.

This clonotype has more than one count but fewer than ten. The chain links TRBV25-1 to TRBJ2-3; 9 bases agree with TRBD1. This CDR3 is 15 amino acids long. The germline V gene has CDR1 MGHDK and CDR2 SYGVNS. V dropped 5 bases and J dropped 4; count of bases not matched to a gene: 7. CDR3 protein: CASSKGQGWSDTQYF. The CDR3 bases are TGTGCCAGCAGTAAGGGACAGGGCTGGTCAGATACGCAGTATTTT.

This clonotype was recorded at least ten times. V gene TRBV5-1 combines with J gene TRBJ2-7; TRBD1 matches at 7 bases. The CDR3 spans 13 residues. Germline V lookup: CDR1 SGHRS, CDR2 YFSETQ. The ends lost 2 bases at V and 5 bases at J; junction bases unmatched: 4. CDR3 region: CASSLSGTDEQYF. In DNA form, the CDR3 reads TGCGCCAGCAGCTTATCCGGGACAGACGAGCAGTACTTC.

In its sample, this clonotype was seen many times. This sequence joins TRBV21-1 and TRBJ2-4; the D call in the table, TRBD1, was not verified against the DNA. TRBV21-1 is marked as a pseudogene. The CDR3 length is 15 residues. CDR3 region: CASSKWAVAKNIQYF. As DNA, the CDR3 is TGTGCCAGCAGCAAATGGGCGGTAGCCAAAAACATTCAGTACTTC.

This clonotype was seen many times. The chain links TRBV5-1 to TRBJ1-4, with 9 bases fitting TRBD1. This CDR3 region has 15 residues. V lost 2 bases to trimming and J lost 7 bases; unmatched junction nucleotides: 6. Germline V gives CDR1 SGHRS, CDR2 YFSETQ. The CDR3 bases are TGCGCCAGCAGCTTCGAACAGGGGGCGCGTGAAAAACTGTTTTTT. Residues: CASSFEQGAREKLFF.

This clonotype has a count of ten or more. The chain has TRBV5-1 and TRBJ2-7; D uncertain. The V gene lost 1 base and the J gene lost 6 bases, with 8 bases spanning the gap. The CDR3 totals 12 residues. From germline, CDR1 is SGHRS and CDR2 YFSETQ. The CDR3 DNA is TGCGCCAGCAGCTTGAGCTTATCCGAGCAGTACTTC. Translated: CASSLSLSEQYF.

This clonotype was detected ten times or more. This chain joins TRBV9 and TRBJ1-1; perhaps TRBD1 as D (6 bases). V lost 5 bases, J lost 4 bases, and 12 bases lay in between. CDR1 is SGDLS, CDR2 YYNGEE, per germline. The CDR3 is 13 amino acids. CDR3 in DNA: TGTGCCAGCAGTCCCACAGGGCTCACTGAAGCTTTCTTT. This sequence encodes CASSPTGLTEAFF.

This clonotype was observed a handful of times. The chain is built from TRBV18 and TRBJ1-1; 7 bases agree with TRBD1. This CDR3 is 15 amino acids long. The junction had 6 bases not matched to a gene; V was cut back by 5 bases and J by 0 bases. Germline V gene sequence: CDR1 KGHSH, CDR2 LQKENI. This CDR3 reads CASSFTGQLNTEAFF. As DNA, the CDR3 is TGTGCCAGCTCATTCACGGGACAGCTGAACACTGAAGCTTTCTTT.

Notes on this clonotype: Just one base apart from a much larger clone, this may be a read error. In DNA, the CDR3 is TGTGCCAGCAGTTTAGACAGGTACCTGTTTTTT. Protein sequence: CASSLDRYLFF. V and J are TRBV12-3 or TRBV12-4 and TRBJ2-2; D may be TRBD1 (5 bases). There are 11 residues in the CDR3. V was clipped by 1 base and J by 14 bases, with 8 bases between them.

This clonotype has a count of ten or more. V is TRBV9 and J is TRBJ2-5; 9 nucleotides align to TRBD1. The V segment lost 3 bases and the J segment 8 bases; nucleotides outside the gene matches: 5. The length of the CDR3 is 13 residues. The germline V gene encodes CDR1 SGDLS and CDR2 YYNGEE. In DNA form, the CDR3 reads TGTGCCAGCAGCGAGTCGGACAGGGGAACCCAGTACTTC. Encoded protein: CASSESDRGTQYF.

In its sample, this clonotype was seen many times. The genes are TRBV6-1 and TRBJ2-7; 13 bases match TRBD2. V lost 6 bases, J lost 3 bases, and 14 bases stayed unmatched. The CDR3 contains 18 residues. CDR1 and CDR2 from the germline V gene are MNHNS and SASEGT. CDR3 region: CASSLIGTSGANYYEQYF. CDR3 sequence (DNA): TGTGCCAGCAGCCTCATCGGGACTAGCGGGGCCAATTACTACGAGCAGTACTTC.

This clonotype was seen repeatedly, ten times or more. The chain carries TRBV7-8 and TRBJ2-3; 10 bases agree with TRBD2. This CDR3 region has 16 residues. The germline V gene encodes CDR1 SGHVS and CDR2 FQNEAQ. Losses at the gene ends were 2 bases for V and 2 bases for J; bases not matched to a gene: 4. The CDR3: CASSLRLAGLTDTQYF. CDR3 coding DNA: TGTGCCAGCAGCTTACGACTAGCGGGCCTCACAGATACGCAGTATTTT. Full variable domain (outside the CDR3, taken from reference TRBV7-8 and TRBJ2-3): GAGVSQSPRYKVAKRGQDVALRCDPISGHVSLFWYQQALGQGPEFLTYFQNEAQLDKSGLPSDRFFAERPEGSVSTLKIQRTQQEDSAVYLCASSLRLAGLTDTQYFGPGTRLTVL.

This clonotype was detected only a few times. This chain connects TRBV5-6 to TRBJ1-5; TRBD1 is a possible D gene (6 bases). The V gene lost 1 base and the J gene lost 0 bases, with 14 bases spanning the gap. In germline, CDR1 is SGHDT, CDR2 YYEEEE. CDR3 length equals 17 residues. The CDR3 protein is CASSLYRVGDSNQPQHF. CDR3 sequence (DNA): TGTGCCAGCAGCTTGTACAGGGTAGGGGATAGCAATCAGCCCCAGCATTTT. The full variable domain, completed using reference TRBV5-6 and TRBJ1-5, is DAGVTQSPTHLIKTRGQQVTLRCSPKSGHDTVSWYQQALGQGPQFIFQYYEEEERQRGNFPDRFSGHQFPNYSSELNVNALLLGDSALYLCASSLYRVGDSNQPQHFGDGTRLSIL.

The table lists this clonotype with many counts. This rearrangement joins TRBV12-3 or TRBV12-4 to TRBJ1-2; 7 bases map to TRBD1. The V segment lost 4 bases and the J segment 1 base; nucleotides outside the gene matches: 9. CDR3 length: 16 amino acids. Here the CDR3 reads CASSSHRGLDNYGYTF. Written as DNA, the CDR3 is TGTGCCAGCAGTTCGCACAGGGGACTGGATAACTATGGCTACACCTTC.

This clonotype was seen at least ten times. CDR3 nucleotides: TGTGCCAGCAGTTTTGACAGGGCCGAAGGCTACACCTTC. Its translation is CASSFDRAEGYTF. The chain has TRBV27 and TRBJ1-2; TRBD1 agrees at 7 bases. V dropped 3 bases and J dropped 8; count of bases not matched to a gene: 6. From germline, CDR1 is MNHEY and CDR2 SMNVEV (reference sequence). The CDR3 runs 13 residues.

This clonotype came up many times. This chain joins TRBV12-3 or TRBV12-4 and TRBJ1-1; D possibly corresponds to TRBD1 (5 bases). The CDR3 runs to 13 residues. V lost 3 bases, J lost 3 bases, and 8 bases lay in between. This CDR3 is CASSFSRDTEAFF. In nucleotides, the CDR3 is TGTGCCAGCAGTTTCTCCAGGGACACTGAAGCTTTCTTT.

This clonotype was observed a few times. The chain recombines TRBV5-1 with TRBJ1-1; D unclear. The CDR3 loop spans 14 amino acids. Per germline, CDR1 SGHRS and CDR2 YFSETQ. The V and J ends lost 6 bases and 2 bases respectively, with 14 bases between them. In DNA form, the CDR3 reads TGCGCCAGCACCGTGTTTCCGGGTAACACTGAAGCTTTCTTT. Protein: CASTVFPGNTEAFF.

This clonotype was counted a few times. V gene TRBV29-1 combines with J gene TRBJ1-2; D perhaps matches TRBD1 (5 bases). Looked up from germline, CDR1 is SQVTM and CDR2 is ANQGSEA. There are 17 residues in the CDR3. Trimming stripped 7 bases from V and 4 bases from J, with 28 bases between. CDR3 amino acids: CSARSRDAPGAGYGYTF. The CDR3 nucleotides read TGCAGCGCAAGGAGTCGGGACGCCCCCGGGGCTGGCTATGGCTACACCTTC.

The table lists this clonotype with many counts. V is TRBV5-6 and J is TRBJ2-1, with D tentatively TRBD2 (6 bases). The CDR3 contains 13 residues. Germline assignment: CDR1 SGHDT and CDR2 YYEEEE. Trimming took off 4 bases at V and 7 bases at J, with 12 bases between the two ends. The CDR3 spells CASSRLEGNEQFF. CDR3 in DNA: TGTGCCAGCAGCCGCCTGGAGGGGAATGAGCAGTTCTTC.